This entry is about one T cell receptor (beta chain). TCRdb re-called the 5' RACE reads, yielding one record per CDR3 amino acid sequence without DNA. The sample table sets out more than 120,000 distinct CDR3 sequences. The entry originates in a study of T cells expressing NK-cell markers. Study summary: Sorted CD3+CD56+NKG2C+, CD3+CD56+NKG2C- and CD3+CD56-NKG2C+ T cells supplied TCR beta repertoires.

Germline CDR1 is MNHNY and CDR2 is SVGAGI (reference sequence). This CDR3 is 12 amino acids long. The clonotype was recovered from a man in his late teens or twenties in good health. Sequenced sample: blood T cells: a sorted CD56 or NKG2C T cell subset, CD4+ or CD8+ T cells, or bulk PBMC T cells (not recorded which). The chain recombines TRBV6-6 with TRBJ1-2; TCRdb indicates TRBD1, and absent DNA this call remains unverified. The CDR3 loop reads CASTEGSGGYTF.